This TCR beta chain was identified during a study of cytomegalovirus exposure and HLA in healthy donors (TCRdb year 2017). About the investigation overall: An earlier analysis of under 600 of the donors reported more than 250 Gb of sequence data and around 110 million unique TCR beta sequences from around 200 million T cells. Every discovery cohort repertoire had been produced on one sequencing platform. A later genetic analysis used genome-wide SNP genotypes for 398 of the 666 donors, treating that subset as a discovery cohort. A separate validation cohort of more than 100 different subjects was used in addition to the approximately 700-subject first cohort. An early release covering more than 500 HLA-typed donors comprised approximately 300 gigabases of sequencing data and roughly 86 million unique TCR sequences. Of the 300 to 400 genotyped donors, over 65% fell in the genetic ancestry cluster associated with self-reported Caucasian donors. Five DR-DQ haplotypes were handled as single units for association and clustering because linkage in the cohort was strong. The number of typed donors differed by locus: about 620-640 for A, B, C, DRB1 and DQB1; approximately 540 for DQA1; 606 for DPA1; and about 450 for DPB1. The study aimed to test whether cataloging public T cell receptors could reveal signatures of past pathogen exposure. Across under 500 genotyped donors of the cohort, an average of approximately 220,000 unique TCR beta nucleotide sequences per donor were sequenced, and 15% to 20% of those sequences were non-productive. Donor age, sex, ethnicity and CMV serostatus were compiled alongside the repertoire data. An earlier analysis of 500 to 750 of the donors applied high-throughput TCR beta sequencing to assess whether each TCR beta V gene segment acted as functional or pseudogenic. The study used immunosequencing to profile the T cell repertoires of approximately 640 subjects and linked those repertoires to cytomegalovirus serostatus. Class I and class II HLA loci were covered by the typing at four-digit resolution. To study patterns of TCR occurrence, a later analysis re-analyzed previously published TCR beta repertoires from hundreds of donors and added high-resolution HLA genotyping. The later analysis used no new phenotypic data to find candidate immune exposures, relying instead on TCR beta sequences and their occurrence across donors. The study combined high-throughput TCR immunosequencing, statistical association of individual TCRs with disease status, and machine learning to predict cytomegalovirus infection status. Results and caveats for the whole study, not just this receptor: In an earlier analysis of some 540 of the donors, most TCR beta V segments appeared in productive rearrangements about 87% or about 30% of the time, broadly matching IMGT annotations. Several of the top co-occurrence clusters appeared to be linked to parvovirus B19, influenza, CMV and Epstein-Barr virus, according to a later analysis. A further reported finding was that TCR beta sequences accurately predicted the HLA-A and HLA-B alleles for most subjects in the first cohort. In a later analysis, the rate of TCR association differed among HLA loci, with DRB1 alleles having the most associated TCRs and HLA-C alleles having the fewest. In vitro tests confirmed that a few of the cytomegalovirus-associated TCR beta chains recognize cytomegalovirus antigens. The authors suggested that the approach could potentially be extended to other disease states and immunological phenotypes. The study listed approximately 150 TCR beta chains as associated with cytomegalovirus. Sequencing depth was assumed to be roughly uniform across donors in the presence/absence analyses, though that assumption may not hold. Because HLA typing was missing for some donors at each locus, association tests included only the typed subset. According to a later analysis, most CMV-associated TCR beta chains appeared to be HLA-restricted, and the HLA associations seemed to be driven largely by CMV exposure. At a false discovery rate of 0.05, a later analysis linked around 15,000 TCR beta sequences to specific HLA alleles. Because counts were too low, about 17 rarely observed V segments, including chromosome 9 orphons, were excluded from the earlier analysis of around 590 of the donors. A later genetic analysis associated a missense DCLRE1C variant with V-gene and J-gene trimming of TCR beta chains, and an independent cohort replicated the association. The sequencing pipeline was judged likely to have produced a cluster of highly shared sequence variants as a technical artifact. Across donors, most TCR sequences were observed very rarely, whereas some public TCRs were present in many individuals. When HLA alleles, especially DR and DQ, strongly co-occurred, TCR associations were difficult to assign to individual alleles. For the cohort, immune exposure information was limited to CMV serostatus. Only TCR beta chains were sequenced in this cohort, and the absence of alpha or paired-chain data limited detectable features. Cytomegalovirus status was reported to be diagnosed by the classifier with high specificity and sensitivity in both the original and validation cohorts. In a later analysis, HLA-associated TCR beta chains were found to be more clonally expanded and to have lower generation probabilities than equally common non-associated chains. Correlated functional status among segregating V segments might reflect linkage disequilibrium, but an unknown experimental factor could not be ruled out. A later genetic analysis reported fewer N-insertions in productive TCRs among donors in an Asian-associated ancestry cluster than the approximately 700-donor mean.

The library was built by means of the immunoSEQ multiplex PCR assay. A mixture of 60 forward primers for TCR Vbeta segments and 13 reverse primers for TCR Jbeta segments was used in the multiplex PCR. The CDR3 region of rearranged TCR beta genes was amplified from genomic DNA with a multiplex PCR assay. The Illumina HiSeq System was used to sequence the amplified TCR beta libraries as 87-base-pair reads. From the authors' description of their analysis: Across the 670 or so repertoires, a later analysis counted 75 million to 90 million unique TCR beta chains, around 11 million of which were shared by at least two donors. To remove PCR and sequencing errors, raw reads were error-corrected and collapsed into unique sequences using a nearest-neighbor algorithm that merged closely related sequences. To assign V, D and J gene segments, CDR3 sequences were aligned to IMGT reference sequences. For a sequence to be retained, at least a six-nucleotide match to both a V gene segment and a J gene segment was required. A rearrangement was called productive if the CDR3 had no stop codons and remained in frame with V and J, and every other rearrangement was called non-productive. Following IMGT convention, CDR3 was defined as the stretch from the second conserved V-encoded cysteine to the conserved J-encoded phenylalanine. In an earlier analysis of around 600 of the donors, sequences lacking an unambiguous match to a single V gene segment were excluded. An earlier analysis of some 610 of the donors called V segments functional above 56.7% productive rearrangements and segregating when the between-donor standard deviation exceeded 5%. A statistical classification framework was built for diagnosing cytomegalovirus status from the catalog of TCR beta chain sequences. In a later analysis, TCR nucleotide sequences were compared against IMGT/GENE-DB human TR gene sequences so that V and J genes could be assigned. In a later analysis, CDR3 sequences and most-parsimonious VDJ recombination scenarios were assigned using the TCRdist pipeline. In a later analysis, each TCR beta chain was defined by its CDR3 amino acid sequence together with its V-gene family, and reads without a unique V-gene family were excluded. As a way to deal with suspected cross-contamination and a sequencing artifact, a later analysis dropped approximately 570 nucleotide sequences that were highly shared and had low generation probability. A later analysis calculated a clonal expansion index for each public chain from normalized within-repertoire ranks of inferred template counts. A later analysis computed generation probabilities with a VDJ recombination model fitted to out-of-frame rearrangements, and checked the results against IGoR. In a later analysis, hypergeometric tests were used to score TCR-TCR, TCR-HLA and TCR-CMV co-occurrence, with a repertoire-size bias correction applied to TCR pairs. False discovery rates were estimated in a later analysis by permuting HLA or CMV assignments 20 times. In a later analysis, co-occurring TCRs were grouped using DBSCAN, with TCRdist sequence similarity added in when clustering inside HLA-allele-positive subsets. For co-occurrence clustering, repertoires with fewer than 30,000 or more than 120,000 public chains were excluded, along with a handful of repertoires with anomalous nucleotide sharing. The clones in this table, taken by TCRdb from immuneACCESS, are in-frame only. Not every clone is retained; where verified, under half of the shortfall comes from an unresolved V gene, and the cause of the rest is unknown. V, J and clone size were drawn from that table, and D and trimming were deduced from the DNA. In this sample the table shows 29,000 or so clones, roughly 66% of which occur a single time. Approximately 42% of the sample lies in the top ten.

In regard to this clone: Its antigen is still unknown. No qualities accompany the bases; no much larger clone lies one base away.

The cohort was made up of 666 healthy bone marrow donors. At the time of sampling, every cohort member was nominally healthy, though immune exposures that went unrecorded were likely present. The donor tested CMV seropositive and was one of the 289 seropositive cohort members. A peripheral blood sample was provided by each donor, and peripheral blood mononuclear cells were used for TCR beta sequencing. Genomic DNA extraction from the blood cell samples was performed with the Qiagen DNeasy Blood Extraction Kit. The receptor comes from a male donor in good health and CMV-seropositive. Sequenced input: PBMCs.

The CDR3 region: CASSGSNRPYEQYF. In nucleotides, the sequence is TGTGCCAGCAGCGGCAGTAACCGTCCCTACGAGCAGTACTTC. The chain employs TRBV9 and TRBJ2-7; there is no confident call for the D gene. The germline V gene yields SGDLS for CDR1 and YYNGEE for CDR2. The junction carries 12 bases between V and J, which are trimmed by 3 bases and 2 bases respectively. The CDR3 sequence holds 14 residues, the cysteine and phenylalanine included. The kept DNA is CDR3 alone, 42 bases in frame from the first base. The variable domain in full, with residues beyond the CDR3 obtained from the reference TRBV9 and TRBJ2-7 genes, is DSGVTQTPKHLITATGQRVTLRCSPRSGDLSVYWYQQSLDQGLQFLIQYYNGEERAKGNILERFSAQQFPDLHSELNLSSLELGDSALYFCASSGSNRPYEQYFGPGTRLTVT.